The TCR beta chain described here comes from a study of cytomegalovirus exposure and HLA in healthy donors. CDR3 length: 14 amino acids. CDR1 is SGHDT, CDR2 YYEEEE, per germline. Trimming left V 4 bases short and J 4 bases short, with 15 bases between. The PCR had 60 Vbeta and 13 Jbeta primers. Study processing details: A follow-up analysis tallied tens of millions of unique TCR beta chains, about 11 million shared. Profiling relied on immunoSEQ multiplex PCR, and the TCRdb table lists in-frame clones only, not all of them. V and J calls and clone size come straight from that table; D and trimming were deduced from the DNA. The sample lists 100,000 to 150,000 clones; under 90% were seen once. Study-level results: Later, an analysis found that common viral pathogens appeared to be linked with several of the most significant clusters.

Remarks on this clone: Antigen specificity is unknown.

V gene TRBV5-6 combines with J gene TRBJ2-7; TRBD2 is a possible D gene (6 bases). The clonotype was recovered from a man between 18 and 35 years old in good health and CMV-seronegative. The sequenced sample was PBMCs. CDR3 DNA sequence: TGTGCCAGCAGCGATGGGACTTCCTCATACGAGCAGTACTTC. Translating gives CASSDGTSSYEQYF. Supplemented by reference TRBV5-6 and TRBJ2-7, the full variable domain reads DAGVTQSPTHLIKTRGQQVTLRCSPKSGHDTVSWYQQALGQGPQFIFQYYEEEERQRGNFPDRFSGHQFPNYSSELNVNALLLGDSALYLCASSDGTSSYEQYFGPGTRLTVT.